Only one count was recorded for the clone carrying this T cell receptor beta chain. Its antigen is unknown. The data were produced by immunoSEQ multiplex PCR, yet TCRdb's version contains in-frame clones alone and is incomplete. The repertoire includes 130,000 to 150,000 clones, roughly 91% of them detected once, and 1.5% to 2% sits in the top ten. The sample originates from a study of T cell responses to AZD1222 COVID-19 vaccine. Background on the study: Investigators merged groups given second doses at roughly 4 or roughly 12 weeks. Study-level findings and limits: Within unmutated variant regions lay the reported targets of nearly half of spike-specific TCRs. Mapped onto spike, vaccine-associated CD4 TCRs spanned it and were dominant at 160-218 and 743-854. The study sampled repertoires only after the peak T cell response.

The CDR3 length is 14 residues. The V end lost 4 bases, the J end lost 2 bases, and 8 bases lay between the germline ends. Germline V gene data show CDR1 as WNHNN and CDR2 as SYGVQD (reference sequence). Material: peripheral blood, obtained on day 0 of AZD1222 vaccination. The receptor was derived from an adult in good health. The gene calls are TRBV10-1 and TRBJ2-2; D possibly corresponds to TRBD1 (5 bases). CDR3 in DNA: TGCGCCAGCAGTGCCAGGGCTAACACCGGGGAGCTGTTTTTT. As protein: CASSARANTGELFF.